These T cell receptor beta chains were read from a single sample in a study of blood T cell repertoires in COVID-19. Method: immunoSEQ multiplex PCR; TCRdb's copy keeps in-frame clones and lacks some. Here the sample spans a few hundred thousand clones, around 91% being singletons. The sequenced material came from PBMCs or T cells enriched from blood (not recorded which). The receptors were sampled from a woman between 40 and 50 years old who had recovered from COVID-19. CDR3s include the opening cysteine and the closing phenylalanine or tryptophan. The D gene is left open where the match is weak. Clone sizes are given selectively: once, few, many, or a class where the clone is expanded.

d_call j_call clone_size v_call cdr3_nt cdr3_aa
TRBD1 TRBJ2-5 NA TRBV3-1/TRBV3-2 TGTGCCAGCAGCCAAGAGGGGGACAGTCCGCAAGAGACCCAGTACTTC CASSQEGDSPQETQYF
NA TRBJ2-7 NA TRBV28 TGTGCCAGCCCGGACTGTCACTCCTACGAGCAGTACTTC CASPDCHSYEQYF
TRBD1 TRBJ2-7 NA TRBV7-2 TGTGCCAGCAGCCCGGACAGGGATGCCTACGAGCAGTACTTC CASSPDRDAYEQYF
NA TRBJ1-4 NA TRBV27 TGTGCCAGCAGTTCCCTGGGCAGTGAAGCTAATGAAAAACTGTTTTTT CASSSLGSEANEKLFF
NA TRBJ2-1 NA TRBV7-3 TGTGCCAGCAGCTTAACGAACAGGGCCGAGCAGTTCTTC CASSLTNRAEQFF
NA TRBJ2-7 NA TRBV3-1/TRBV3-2 TGTGCCAGCAGCCAGCGCTCCAACGAGCAGTACTTC CASSQRSNEQYF
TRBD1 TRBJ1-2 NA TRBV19 TGTGCCAGTAGTATCCGGGACAGGGTTTTGGGCTACACCTTC CASSIRDRVLGYTF
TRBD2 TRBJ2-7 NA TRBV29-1 TGCAGCGTCAACATCTTGACTAGCGGGGGCTACGAGCAGTACTTC CSVNILTSGGYEQYF
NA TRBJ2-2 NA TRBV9 TGTGCCAGCAGCGCCCGAGGGGGGGGAAACACCGGGGAGCTGTTTTTT CASSARGGGNTGELFF
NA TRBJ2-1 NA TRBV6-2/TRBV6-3 TGTGCCAGCAGCCCTGCGGGGGCTGGGCAGTTCTTC CASSPAGAGQFF
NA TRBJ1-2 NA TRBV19 TGTGCCAGTAGTATTTTCACTTTTAACTATGGCTACACCTTC CASSIFTFNYGYTF
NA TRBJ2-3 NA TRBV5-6 TGTGCCAGCAGCTGGCGGGACCCTGGGGGCACAGATACGCAGTATTTT CASSWRDPGGTDTQYF
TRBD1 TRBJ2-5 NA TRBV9 TGTGCCAGCAGCTTTGGACAGGGGGGACAAGAGACCCAGTACTTC CASSFGQGGQETQYF
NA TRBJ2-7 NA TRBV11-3 TGTGCCAGCAGCTTAGCCCTCGGTACGCAGTACTTC CASSLALGTQYF
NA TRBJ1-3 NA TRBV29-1 TGCAGCGCCGAAATCAGGGCTTCTGGAAACACCATATATTTT CSAEIRASGNTIYF
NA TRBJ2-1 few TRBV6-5 TGTGCCACAAATCGGGCGGGAGAGCAGTTCTTC CATNRAGEQFF
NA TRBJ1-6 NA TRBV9 TGTGCCAGCAGCGTAGAGGGAGGGGAAGGGTCACCCCTCCACTTT CASSVEGGEGSPLHF
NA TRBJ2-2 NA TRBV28 TGTGCCAGCAGCCCCTCGGGGCGGGGGCAGGTCACCGGGGAGCTGTTTTTT CASSPSGRGQVTGELFF
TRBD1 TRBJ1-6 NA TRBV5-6 TGTGCCAGCAGCTTGGCGGGACAGGGGTATTCACCCCTCCACTTT CASSLAGQGYSPLHF
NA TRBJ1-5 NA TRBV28 TGTGCCAGCAGCCAGGGCAACAATCAGCCCCAGCATTTT CASSQGNNQPQHF
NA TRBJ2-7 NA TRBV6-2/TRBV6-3 TGTGCCAGCAGTTACCTGGCCTTCGACTCCTACGAGCAGTACTTC CASSYLAFDSYEQYF
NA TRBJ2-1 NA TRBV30 TGTACTCTGGGGCCTTCCTACAATGAGCAGTTCTTC CTLGPSYNEQFF
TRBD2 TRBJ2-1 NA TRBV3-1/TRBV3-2 TGTGCCAGCAGCCTAAAACTAGCGGGGTCCTACAATGAGCAGTTCTTC CASSLKLAGSYNEQFF
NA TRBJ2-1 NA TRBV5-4 TGTGCCAGCAGCTTGGGAATTGGCAGGGTATACAATGAGCAGTTCTTC CASSLGIGRVYNEQFF
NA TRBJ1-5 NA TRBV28 TGTGCCAGCAGCAGAGAGAAACCGACCGACAGTTACAGCAATCAGCCCCAGCATTTT CASSREKPTDSYSNQPQHF
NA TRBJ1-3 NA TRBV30 TGTGCCTGGAGGGAGGGCATGGGTCAGCCGAAACCCATATATTTT CAWREGMGQPKPIYF
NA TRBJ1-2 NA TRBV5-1 TGCGCCAGCAGCCCAGATGGGGGAGGGTATGGCTACACCTTC CASSPDGGGYGYTF
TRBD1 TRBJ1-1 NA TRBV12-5 TGTGCTAGTGGTAGGGGGACAGGGAAGGGGCCTGAAGCTTTCTTT CASGRGTGKGPEAFF
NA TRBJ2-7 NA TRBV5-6 TGTGCCAGCAGCTTACCCCAGGTCGGCTACGAGCAGTACTTC CASSLPQVGYEQYF
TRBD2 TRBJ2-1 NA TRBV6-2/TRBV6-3 TGTGCCAGCAGTTACAGCGGGGGGTACAATGAGCAGTTCTTC CASSYSGGYNEQFF
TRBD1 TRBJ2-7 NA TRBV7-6 TGTGCCAGCAGCCGGACGGGACAGGGGGCGTACGAGCAGTACTTC CASSRTGQGAYEQYF
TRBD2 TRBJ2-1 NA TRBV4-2 TGTGCCAGCAGCCAAGTTGGACTAGCGGTTAACAATGAGCAGTTCTTC CASSQVGLAVNNEQFF
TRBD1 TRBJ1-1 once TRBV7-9 TGTGCCAGCAGCTTGCTACAGGGGATGGACACTGAAGCTTTCTTT CASSLLQGMDTEAFF
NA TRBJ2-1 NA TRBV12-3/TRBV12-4 TGTGCCAGCAGTTCGGGTGCTGAGCAGTTCTTC CASSSGAEQFF
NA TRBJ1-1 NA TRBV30 TGTGCCTGGAGTGTACTCCCGACAGCGAACACTGAAGCTTTCTTT CAWSVLPTANTEAFF
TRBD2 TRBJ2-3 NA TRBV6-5 TGTGCCAGCAGCACTAGCGGGGGAGACCAGGATACGCAGTATTTT CASSTSGGDQDTQYF
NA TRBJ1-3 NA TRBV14 TGTGCCAGCAGCCAGTTTCTCTCTGGAAACACCATATATTTT CASSQFLSGNTIYF
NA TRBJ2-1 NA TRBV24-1 TGTGCCACCAGTGATGAGGCGGTCTACAATGAGCAGTTCTTC CATSDEAVYNEQFF
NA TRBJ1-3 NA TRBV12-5 TGTGCTAGTGGTTTGGGTGACAGCAGCGGAAACACCATATATTTT CASGLGDSSGNTIYF
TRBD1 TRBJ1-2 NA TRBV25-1 TGTGCCAGCAGTCTGACAGGGATCGGGGGCTACACCTTC CASSLTGIGGYTF
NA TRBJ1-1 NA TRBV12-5 TGTGCTAGTGGTTTGTACACGGGCACTGAAGCTTTCTTT CASGLYTGTEAFF
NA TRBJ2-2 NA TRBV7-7 TGTGCTAGCAGCTTGACGGCAGGGGTGAGGTCCGGGGAGCTGTTTTTT CASSLTAGVRSGELFF
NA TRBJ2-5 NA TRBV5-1 TGCGCCAGCAGCCCCGTGCAGGGCCAAGAGACCCAGTACTTC CASSPVQGQETQYF
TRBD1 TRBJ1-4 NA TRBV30 TGTGCCTGGAGCGCCGGGACAGGGGGTGAAAAACTGTTTTTT CAWSAGTGGEKLFF
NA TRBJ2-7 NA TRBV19 TGTGCCAGTAGTATTTTCCGGGACACCTACGAGCAGTACTTC CASSIFRDTYEQYF
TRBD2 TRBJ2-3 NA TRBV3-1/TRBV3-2 TGTGCCAGCAGCCAAGGACGGGGGGGGAGTAGCGCAGATACGCAGTATTTT CASSQGRGGSSADTQYF
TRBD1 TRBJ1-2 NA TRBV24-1 TGTGCCACCAGTGCGTACGGGACAGGGAGTATGGGTGGCTACACCTTC CATSAYGTGSMGGYTF
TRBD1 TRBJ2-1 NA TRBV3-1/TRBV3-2 TGTGCCAGCAGCCAAGATGTGGGGGGACAGGGGGACAATGAGCAGTTCTTC CASSQDVGGQGDNEQFF
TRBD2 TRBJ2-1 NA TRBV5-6 TGTGCCAGCAGCTTGCGGACTAGCGGGATCCGTGGCAATGAGCAGTTCTTC CASSLRTSGIRGNEQFF
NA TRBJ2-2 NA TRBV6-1 TGTGCCAGCAGTGAACACGGGGATGGGACCGGGGAGCTGTTTTTT CASSEHGDGTGELFF
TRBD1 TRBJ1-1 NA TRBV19 TGTGCCAGTAGACCCGGGACAGGGGTTCCCCGGGCTTTCTTT CASRPGTGVPRAFF
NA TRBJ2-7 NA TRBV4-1 TGCGCCAGCAGCCCTACCGGGGGAGGAGCCTACGAGCAGTACTTC CASSPTGGGAYEQYF
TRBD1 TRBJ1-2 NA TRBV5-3 TGTGCCAGAAGCTTGCACCTTCGGAGAGGGGGCGACCGTTTTAACTATGGCTACACCTTC CARSLHLRRGGDRFNYGYTF
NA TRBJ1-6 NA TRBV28 TGTGCCAGCAGCCAGGGACAACGGCACCTCCACTTT CASSQGQRHLHF
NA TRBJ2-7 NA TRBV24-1 TGTGCCACCAGTGAGGGGGGACGTACCTACGAGCAGTACTTC CATSEGGRTYEQYF